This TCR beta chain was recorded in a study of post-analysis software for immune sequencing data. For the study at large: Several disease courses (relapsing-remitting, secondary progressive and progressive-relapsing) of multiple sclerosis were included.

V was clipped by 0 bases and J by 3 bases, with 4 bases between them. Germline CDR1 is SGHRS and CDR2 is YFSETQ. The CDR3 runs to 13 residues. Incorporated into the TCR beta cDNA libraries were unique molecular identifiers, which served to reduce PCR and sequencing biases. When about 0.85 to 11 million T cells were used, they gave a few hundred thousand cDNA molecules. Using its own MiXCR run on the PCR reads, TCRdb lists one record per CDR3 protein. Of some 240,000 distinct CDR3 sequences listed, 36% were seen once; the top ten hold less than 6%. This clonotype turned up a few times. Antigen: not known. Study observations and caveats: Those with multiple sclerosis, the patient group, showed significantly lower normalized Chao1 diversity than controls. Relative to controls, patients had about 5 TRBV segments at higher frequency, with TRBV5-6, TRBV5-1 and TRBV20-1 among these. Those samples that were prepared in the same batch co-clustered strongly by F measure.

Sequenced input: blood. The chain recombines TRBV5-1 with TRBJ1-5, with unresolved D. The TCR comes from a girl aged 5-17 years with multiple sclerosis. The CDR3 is CASSLDFNQPQHF. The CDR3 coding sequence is TGCGCCAGCAGCTTGGACTTCAATCAGCCCCAGCATTTT. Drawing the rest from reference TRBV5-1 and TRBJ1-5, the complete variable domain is KAGVTQTPRYLIKTRGQQVTLSCSPISGHRSVSWYQQTPGQGLQFLFEYFSETQRNKGNFPGRFSGRQFSNSRSEMNVSTLELGDSALYLCASSLDFNQPQHFGDGTRLSIL.